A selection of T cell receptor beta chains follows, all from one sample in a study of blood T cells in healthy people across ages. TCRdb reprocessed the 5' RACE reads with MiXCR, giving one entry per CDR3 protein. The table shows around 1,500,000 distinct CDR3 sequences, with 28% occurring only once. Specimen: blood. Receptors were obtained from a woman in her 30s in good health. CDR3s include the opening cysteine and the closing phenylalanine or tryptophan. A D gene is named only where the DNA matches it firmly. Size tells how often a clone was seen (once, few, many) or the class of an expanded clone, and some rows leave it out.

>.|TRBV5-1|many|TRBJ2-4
TGCGCCAGCAGCGGGCAGGGGCCTAAAAACATTCAGTACTTC
CASSGQGPKNIQYF
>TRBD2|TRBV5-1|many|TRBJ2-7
TGCGCCAGCAGCCCGCAAAGCGGGGGGGTCTCCTACGAGCAGTACTTC
CASSPQSGGVSYEQYF
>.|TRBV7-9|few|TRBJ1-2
TGTGCCAGCACCAATACTAACTATGGCTACACCTTC
CASTNTNYGYTF
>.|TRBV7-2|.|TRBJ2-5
TGTGCCAGCAATACAGCCCAAGAGACCCAGTACTTC
CASNTAQETQYF
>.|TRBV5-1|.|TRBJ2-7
TGCGCCAGCAATAGTCCGAGCTCCTATGAGCAGTACTTC
CASNSPSSYEQYF
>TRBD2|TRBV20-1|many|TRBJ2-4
TGCAGTGCTAGAGATGGCGCGGGAGGCAAAAACATTCAGTACTTC
CSARDGAGGKNIQYF
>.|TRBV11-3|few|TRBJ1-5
TGTGCCAGCAGCTTAGTTATATACGGCAGGGAGAAAGGAGATAGCAATCAGCCCCAGCATTTT
CASSLVIYGREKGDSNQPQHF
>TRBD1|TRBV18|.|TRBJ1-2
TGTGCCAGCTCACGGGGGACAGGGGGCGCGGATGGCTACACCTTC
CASSRGTGGADGYTF
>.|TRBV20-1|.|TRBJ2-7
TGCAGTGCCATACTAGGATACTACGAGCAGTACTTC
CSAILGYYEQYF
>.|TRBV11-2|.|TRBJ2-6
TGTGCCAGCAGCCTCCAGGCGGCGAGCTCTGGGGCCAACGTCCTGACTTTC
CASSLQAASSGANVLTF
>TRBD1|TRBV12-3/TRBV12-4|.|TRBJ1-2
TGTGCCAGCAGTCACGGACAGGGGGCAGGGTATGGCTACACCTTC
CASSHGQGAGYGYTF
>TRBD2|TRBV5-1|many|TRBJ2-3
TGCGCCAGCAGGTCTAGCGGGGGCACAGATACGCAGTATTTT
CASRSSGGTDTQYF
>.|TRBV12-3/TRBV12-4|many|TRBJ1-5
TGTGCCAGCAGCGAACAGGGTTATAGCAATCAGCCCCAGCATTTT
CASSEQGYSNQPQHF
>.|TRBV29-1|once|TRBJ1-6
TGCAGCGCCCTACAGGGAAGCAAACCCGACTCACCCCTCCACTTT
CSALQGSKPDSPLHF
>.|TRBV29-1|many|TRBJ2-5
TGCAGCGCCCCCCGCGGCGGGGTAGGGGAGACCCAGTACTTC
CSAPRGGVGETQYF
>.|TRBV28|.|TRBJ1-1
TGTGCCAGCAGTTTTTACGGACAGAACACTGAAGCTTTCTTT
CASSFYGQNTEAFF
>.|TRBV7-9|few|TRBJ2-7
TGTGCCAGCAGCCCTTCGCGGGGGCGATTATCCCACGAGCAGTACTTC
CASSPSRGRLSHEQYF
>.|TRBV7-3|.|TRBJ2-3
TGTGCCAGCAGCTTAATATCGGGGGTGGGCACAGATACGCAGTATTTT
CASSLISGVGTDTQYF